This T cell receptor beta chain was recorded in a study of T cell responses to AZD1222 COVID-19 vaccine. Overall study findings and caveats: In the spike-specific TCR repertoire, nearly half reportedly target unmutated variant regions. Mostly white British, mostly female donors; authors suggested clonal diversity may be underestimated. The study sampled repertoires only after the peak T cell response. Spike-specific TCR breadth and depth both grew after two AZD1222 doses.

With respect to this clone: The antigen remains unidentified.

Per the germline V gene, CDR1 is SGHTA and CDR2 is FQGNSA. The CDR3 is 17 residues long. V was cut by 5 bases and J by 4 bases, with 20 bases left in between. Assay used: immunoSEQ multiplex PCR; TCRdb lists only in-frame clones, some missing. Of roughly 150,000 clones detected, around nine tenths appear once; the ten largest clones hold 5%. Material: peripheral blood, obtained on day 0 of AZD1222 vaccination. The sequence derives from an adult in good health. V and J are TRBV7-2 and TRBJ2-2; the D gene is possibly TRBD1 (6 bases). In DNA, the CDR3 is TGTGCCAGCAGCCAAGAATGGACAGCGAGTGTCACCGGGGAGCTGTTTTTT. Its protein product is CASSQEWTASVTGELFF.